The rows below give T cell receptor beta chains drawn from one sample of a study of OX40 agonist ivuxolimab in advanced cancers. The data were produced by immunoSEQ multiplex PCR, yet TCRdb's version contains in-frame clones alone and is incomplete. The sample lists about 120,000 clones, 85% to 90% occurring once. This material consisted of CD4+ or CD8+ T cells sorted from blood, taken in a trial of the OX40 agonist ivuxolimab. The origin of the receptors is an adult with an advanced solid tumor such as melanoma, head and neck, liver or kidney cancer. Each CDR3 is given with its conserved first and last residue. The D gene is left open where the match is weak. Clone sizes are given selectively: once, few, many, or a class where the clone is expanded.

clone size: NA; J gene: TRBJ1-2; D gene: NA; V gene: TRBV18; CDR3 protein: CASSLVRDRANYGYTF; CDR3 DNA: TGTGCCAGCTCACTTGTTCGAGATCGAGCTAACTATGGCTACACCTTC
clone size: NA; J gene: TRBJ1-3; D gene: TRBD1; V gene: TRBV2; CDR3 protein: CASSENRGSPSGNTIYF; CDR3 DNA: TGTGCCAGCAGTGAGAACAGGGGCTCCCCCTCTGGAAACACCATATATTTT
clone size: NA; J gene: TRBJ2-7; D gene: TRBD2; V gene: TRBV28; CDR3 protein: CASSLTTSGGQFSYEQYF; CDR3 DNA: TGTGCCAGCAGTTTAACAACTAGCGGGGGGCAGTTCTCCTACGAGCAGTACTTC
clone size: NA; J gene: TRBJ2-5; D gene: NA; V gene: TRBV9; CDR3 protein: CASSVELETQYF; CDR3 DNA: TGTGCCAGCAGCGTAGAGTTAGAGACCCAGTACTTC
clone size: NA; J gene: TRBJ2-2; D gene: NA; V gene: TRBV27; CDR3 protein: CASRETGMHTGELFF; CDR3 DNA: TGTGCCAGCAGAGAAACAGGGATGCACACCGGGGAGCTGTTTTTT
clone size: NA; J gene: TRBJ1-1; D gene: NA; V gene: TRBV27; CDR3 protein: CASSLGPTGVRGTAFF; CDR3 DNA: TGTGCCAGCAGTTTAGGCCCTACAGGCGTGAGGGGTACCGCTTTCTTT
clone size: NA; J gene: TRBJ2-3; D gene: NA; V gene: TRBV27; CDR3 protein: CASSRLSSKDTQYF; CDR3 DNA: TGTGCCAGCAGTCGACTGTCGTCAAAGGATACGCAGTATTTT
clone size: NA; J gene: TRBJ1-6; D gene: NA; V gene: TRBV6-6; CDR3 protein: CASRDTSYNSPLHF; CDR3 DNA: TGTGCCAGCCGGGACACTAGTTATAATTCACCCCTCCACTTT
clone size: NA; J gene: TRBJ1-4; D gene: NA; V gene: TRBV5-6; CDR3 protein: CASSPLTIREKLFF; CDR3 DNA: TGTGCCAGCAGCCCCTTAACGATCCGTGAAAAACTGTTTTTT
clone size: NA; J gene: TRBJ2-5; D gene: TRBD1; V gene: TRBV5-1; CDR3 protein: CASSLRTGGHETQYF; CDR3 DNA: TGCGCCAGCAGCCTCCGGACAGGGGGTCATGAGACCCAGTACTTC
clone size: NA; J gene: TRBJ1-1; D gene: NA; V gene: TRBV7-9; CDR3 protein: CASSLGSQANTEAFF; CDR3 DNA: TGTGCCAGCAGCTTAGGGTCACAGGCGAACACTGAAGCTTTCTTT
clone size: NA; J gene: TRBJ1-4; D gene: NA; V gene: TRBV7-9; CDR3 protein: CASSLDRRFHNEKLFF; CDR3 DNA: TGTGCCAGCAGCTTGGACAGAAGGTTTCATAATGAAAAACTGTTTTTT
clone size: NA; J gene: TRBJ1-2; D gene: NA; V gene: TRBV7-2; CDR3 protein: CASSTTSGGYTF; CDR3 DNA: TGTGCCAGCAGTACAACGTCGGGCGGCTACACCTTC
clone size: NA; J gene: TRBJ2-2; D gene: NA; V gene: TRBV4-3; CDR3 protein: CASSQIRGSYTGELFF; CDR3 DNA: TGCGCCAGCAGCCAGATCAGGGGATCCTACACCGGGGAGCTGTTTTTT
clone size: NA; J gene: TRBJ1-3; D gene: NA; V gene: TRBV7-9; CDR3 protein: CASSLSATLNTIYF; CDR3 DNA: TGTGCCAGCAGCTTAAGCGCGACTCTAAACACCATATATTTT
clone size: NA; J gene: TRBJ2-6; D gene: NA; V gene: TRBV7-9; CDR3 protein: CASSLLAGANVLTF; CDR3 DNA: TGTGCCAGCAGCTTATTAGCAGGGGCCAACGTCCTGACTTTC
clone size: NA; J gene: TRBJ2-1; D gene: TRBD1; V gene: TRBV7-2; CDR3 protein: CASSLNRDRSPRGEQFF; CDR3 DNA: TGTGCCAGCAGCTTAAATCGGGACAGGAGCCCTCGGGGTGAGCAGTTCTTC
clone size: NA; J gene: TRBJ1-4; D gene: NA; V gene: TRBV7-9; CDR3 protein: CASSQGPEKLFF; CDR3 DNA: TGTGCCAGCAGTCAAGGCCCTGAAAAACTGTTTTTT
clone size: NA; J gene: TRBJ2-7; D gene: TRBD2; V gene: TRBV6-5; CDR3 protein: CASSYSGQRGDEQYF; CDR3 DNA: TGTGCCAGCAGTTACTCTGGTCAGCGGGGGGACGAGCAGTACTTC
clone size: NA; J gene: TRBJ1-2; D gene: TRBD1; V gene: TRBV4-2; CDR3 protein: CASSRTGIYGYTF; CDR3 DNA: TGTGCCAGCAGTCGGACAGGGATCTATGGCTACACCTTC
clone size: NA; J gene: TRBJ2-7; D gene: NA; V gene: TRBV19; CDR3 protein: CASSIRSSEAYEQYF; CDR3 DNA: TGTGCCAGTAGTATCAGGTCGAGTGAAGCCTACGAGCAGTACTTC
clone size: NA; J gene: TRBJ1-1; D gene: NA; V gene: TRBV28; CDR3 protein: CASRGVGNMNTEAFF; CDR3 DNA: TGTGCCAGCAGGGGCGTCGGAAATATGAACACTGAAGCTTTCTTT
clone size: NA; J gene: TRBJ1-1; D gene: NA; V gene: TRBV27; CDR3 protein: CASSFSSFLNTEAFF; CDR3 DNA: TGTGCCAGCAGTTTTTCCTCATTTCTGAACACTGAAGCTTTCTTT
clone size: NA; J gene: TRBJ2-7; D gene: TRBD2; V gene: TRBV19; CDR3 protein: CASRTSGGGPYEQYF; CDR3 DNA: TGTGCCAGTAGGACCAGCGGCGGGGGGCCATATGAACAGTACTTC
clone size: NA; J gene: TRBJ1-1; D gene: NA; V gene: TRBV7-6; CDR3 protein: CASSLGAHMNTEAFF; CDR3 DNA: TGTGCCAGCAGCTTAGGGGCGCACATGAACACTGAAGCTTTCTTT
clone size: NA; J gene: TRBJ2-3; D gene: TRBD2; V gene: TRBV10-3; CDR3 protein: CAIRKSFGTSGGDTQYF; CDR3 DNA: TGTGCCATCAGAAAATCTTTTGGAACTAGCGGGGGAGATACGCAGTATTTT
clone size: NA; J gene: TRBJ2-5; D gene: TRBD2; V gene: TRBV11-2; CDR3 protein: CASSLGARIAGEQYF; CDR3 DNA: TGTGCCAGCAGCTTAGGGGCTCGGATAGCGGGGGAGCAGTACTTC
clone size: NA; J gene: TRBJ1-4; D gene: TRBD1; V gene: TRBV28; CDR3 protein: CASSLRDRVTNEKLFF; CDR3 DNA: TGTGCCAGCAGCCTTCGGGACAGAGTAACTAATGAAAAACTGTTTTTT
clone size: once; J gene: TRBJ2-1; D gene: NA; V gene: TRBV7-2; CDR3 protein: CASSQPTIDEQFF; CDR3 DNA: TGTGCCAGCAGCCAGCCCACGATTGATGAGCAGTTCTTC
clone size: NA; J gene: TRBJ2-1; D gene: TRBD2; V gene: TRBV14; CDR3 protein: CASSQQSLAGLQFF; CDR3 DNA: TGTGCCAGCAGCCAACAGAGCCTAGCGGGTTTGCAGTTCTTC
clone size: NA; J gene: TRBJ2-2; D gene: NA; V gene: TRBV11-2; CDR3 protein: CASSLAGQAGSTGELFF; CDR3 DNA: TGTGCCAGCAGCTTGGCCGGGCAGGCAGGAAGCACCGGGGAGCTGTTTTTT
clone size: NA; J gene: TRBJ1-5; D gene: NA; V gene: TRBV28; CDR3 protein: CASRDLNQPQHF; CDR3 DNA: TGTGCCAGCCGGGATCTTAATCAGCCCCAGCATTTT
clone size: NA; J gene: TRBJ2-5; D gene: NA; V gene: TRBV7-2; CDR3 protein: CASSLARGGETQYF; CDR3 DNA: TGTGCCAGCAGCTTAGCGAGGGGCGGAGAGACCCAGTACTTC
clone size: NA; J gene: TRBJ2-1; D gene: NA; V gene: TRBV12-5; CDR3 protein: CASGAPAYNEQFF; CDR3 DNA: TGTGCTAGTGGGGCCCCCGCCTACAATGAGCAGTTCTTC
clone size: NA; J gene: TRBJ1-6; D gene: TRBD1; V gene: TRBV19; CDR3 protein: CASSPPGQGPGALHF; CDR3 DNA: TGTGCCAGTAGTCCGCCGGGACAGGGACCTGGGGCCCTCCACTTT
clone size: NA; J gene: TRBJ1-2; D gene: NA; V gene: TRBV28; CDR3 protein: CASSTTGTNNYGYTF; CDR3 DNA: TGTGCCAGCAGTACCACAGGGACCAATAACTATGGCTACACCTTC
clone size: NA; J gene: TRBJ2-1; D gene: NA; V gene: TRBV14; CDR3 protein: CASSPRTGSYNEQFF; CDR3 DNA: TGTGCCAGCAGCCCCCGGACGGGATCCTACAATGAGCAGTTCTTC
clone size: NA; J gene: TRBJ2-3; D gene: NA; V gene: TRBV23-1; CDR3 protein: CASSQSILIIGGTQYF; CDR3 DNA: TGCGCCAGCAGTCAATCTATTCTTATTATCGGAGGTACGCAGTATTTT
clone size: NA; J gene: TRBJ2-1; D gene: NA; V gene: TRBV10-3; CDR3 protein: CAISLGGPSGSYNEQFF; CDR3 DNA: TGTGCCATCAGTCTCGGGGGTCCTTCCGGCTCCTACAATGAGCAGTTCTTC
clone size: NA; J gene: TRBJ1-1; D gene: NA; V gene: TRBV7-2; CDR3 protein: CASSLFQQGEAFF; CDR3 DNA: TGTGCCAGCAGCTTATTCCAGCAGGGTGAAGCTTTCTTT
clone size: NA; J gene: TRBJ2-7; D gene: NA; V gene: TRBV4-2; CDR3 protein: CASSQDLRGVSSYEQYF; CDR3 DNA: TGTGCCAGCAGCCAAGATCTACGAGGGGTGAGCTCCTACGAGCAGTACTTC
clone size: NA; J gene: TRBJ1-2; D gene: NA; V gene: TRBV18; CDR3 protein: CASSPGVANNYGYTF; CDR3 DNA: TGTGCCAGCTCACCAGGCGTAGCAAATAACTATGGCTACACCTTC
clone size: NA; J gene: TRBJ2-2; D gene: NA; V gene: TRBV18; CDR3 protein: CASSGTPTGELFF; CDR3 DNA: TGTGCCAGCTCCGGGACTCCCACCGGGGAGCTGTTTTTT
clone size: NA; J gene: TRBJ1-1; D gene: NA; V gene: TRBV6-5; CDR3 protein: CASSYGENTEAFF; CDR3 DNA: TGTGCCAGCAGTTATGGGGAGAACACTGAAGCTTTCTTT
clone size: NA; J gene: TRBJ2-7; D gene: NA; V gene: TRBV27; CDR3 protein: CASSLRGAPGEQYF; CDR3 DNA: TGTGCCAGCAGTTTACGTGGGGCGCCGGGCGAGCAGTACTTC
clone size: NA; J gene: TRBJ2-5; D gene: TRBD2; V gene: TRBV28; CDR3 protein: CASRLAGRETQYF; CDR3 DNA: TGTGCCAGCAGGTTAGCGGGACGAGAGACCCAGTACTTC
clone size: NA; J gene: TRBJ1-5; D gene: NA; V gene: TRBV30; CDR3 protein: CAWSVRGGDQPQHF; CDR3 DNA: TGTGCCTGGAGTGTACGGGGGGGTGATCAGCCCCAGCATTTT
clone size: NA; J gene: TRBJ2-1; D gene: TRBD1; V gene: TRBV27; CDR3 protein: CASTHVTGQGRYNEQFF; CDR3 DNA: TGTGCCAGCACCCACGTCACGGGACAGGGTCGCTACAATGAGCAGTTCTTC
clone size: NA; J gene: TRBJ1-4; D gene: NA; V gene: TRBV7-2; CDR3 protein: CASSLGSPWTNEKLFF; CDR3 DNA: TGTGCCAGCAGCTTGGGGTCACCTTGGACTAATGAAAAACTGTTTTTT
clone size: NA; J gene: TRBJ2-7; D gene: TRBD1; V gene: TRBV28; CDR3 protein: CASRAWDRGNGEQYF; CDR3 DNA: TGTGCCAGCAGAGCCTGGGACAGGGGGAATGGCGAGCAGTACTTC
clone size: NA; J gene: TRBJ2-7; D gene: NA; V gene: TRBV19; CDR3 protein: CASSRLVSYEQYF; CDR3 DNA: TGTGCCAGTAGTCGACTGGTCTCCTACGAGCAGTACTTC
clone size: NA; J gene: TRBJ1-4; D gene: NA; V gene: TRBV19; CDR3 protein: CASRTQSTNEKLFF; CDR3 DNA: TGTGCCAGTAGAACACAGTCAACTAATGAAAAACTGTTTTTT
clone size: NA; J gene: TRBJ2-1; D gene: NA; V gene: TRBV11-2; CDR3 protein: CASSSREYNEQFF; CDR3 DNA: TGTGCCAGCAGCTCCAGAGAATACAATGAGCAGTTCTTC
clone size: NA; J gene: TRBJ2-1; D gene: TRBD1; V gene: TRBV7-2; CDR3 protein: CASSPTGQGYNEQFF; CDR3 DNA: TGTGCCAGCAGCCCGACAGGACAGGGCTACAATGAGCAGTTCTTC
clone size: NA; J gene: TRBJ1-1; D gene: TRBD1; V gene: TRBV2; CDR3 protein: CASSAQGTGLTEAFF; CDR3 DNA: TGTGCCAGCAGTGCCCAAGGGACAGGGCTAACTGAAGCTTTCTTT